Listed below are T cell receptor beta chains from one sample, sequenced in a study of blood T cell repertoires in COVID-19. Assay: immunoSEQ multiplex PCR; the TCRdb copy retains only in-frame clones and omits some. The profile shows 250,000 to 350,000 clones, 70% to 90% of them singletons. Material for sequencing was peripheral blood. The receptors were sampled from a woman aged 65 to 85 with COVID-19, enrolled during active disease. Both conserved end residues are part of each CDR3. The order of the fields is V gene, J gene, D gene, clone size, CDR3 length, CDR3 DNA, CDR3 protein. A D gene is named only where the DNA matches it firmly. Size is omitted from some rows. Given values are once, few, many or a class for expanded clones.

>TRBV10-3|TRBJ2-3|TRBD1|-|14
TGTGCCATCTCTTTACGGACAGGGGCAGATACGCAGTATTTT
CAISLRTGADTQYF
>TRBV5-4|TRBJ1-1|TRBD1|once|14
TGTGCCAGCAGCTTGACAGGGGGAAGGACTGAAGCTTTCTTT
CASSLTGGRTEAFF
>TRBV19|TRBJ1-2|TRBD1|-|16
TGTGCCAGTAGTATGTTCGGGGGACAGGGGATTAATGGCTACACCTTC
CASSMFGGQGINGYTF
>TRBV18|TRBJ1-2|-|-|13
TGTGCCAGCTCTCCCCAGGCGAACTATGGCTACACCTTC
CASSPQANYGYTF
>TRBV10-3|TRBJ1-2|-|-|14
TGTGCCATCTCCCACACCCCCACTAACTATGGCTACACCTTC
CAISHTPTNYGYTF
>TRBV7-9|TRBJ1-6|TRBD1|-|17
TGTGCCAGCAGCACCCGTGGGGGACAGGGGGCTGATTCACCCCTCCACTTT
CASSTRGGQGADSPLHF
>TRBV5-8|TRBJ1-2|-|many|12
TGTGCCAGCAGCTTGGGGACTCAGGACTACACCTTC
CASSLGTQDYTF
>TRBV3-1/TRBV3-2|TRBJ2-7|-|-|16
TGTGCCAGCAGCCAAGACTTATCGCAGGGGAGCTACGAGCAGTACTTC
CASSQDLSQGSYEQYF
>TRBV18|TRBJ1-5|TRBD1|-|15
TGTGCCAGCTCCCGCGGGACAGGTAGCAATCAGCCCCAGCATTTT
CASSRGTGSNQPQHF
>TRBV21-1|TRBJ1-6|-|-|16
TGTGCCAGCAGCAAAAAACAGACAGGCTATAATTCACCCCTCCACTTT
CASSKKQTGYNSPLHF
>TRBV20-1|TRBJ1-2|-|-|11
TGCAGTGCTAGAAGGGGCTATGGCTACACCTTC
CSARRGYGYTF
>TRBV15|TRBJ1-2|TRBD1|-|16
TGTGCCACCAGCAGAGGGGGGCTAGGGGGCGACTATGGCTACACCTTC
CATSRGGLGGDYGYTF
>TRBV7-2|TRBJ1-1|-|-|18
TGTGCCAGCAGCTTAGGAGGCCTGCACAGGGTTCGCGGGACTGAAGCTTTCTTT
CASSLGGLHRVRGTEAFF
>TRBV5-6|TRBJ1-2|-|-|16
TGTGCCAGCAGCTTGTGGATGGCAGGAACCCGCTATGGCTACACCTTC
CASSLWMAGTRYGYTF
>TRBV5-1|TRBJ1-5|-|-|14
TGCGCCAGCAGCTTGGACAGTAGCAATCAGCCCCAGCATTTT
CASSLDSSNQPQHF
>TRBV29-1|TRBJ2-7|-|once|14
TGCAGCGCTAGGCCCCCGGAGCGTTCCTACGAGCAGTACTTC
CSARPPERSYEQYF
>TRBV18|TRBJ2-1|TRBD1|once|15
TGTGCCAGCTCAAGGACAGGAGATAATAACAATGAGCAGTTCTTC
CASSRTGDNNNEQFF
>TRBV27|TRBJ1-2|-|-|12
TGTGCCAGCAGGTCGGGGGGGCAAGGCTACACCTTC
CASRSGGQGYTF
>TRBV7-3|TRBJ2-7|TRBD1|-|15
TGTGCCAGCAGCTTAAGCGGAGGGACAGGCTACGAGCAGTACTTC
CASSLSGGTGYEQYF
>TRBV19|TRBJ1-2|TRBD1|-|15
TGTGCCAGTATGGACAGGGGCGGCCGGGATGATGGCTACACCTTC
CASMDRGGRDDGYTF
>TRBV29-1|TRBJ2-3|TRBD1|-|16
TGCAGCGTTGAAGGCGGGACAGGGTTGGGTACAGATACGCAGTATTTT
CSVEGGTGLGTDTQYF
>TRBV5-6|TRBJ2-3|TRBD2|-|16
TGTGCCAGCAGCTTTAGGAGCGGGGGGGCCAAAGATACGCAGTATTTT
CASSFRSGGAKDTQYF
>TRBV5-1|TRBJ2-7|TRBD1|-|16
TGCGCCAGCAGCGGGGGACAGGATTCCTTTTTGAACGAGCAGTACTTC
CASSGGQDSFLNEQYF
>TRBV21-1|TRBJ1-1|-|-|17
TGTGCCAGCAGCAAAGCCATCGCCGGGACAGGGGGCACTGAAGCTTTCTTT
CASSKAIAGTGGTEAFF
>TRBV24-1|TRBJ1-2|-|-|13
TGTGCCACCAGTGCGGGTTCGGACTATGGCTACACCTTC
CATSAGSDYGYTF
>TRBV12-3/TRBV12-4|TRBJ1-6|-|few|13
TGTGCCAGCAGGCTGACGGAGAGTTCACCCCTCCACTTT
CASRLTESSPLHF
>TRBV28|TRBJ1-1|-|-|14
TGTGCCAGCAGCCCGCGGGTATGGAACACTGAAGCTTTCTTT
CASSPRVWNTEAFF
>TRBV6-1|TRBJ1-6|-|-|16
TGTGCCAGCAGTGCCCGTTTATTGGCAGGAAATTCACCCCTCCACTTT
CASSARLLAGNSPLHF
>TRBV7-2|TRBJ1-2|-|-|11
TGTGCCAGCAGCTCCTTCTATGGCTACACCTTC
CASSSFYGYTF
>TRBV29-1|TRBJ1-2|-|few|14
TGCAGCGTTGACGGGCAGGGAAACAACTATGGCTACACCTTC
CSVDGQGNNYGYTF
>TRBV7-2|TRBJ1-6|TRBD1|-|14
TGTGCCAGCAGCCGGGGGACAGGGGGATCACCCCTCCACTTT
CASSRGTGGSPLHF
>TRBV19|TRBJ1-1|-|-|14
TGTGCCAGTTCATCTCAGGGTTTCGGAACTGAAGCTTTCTTT
CASSSQGFGTEAFF
>TRBV2|TRBJ2-2|TRBD1|-|15
TGTGCCAGCCGGCTTCTGACAGGGAGCACCGGGGAGCTGTTTTTT
CASRLLTGSTGELFF
>TRBV6-6|TRBJ1-1|TRBD1|-|13
TGTGCCAGCAGGTACTCAGGGGGCTCCTGGGCTTTCTTT
CASRYSGGSWAFF
>TRBV7-9|TRBJ1-4|TRBD1|-|18
TGTGCCAGCAGCCCAGGACAGGGGGGAACAACAACTAATGAAAAACTGTTTTTT
CASSPGQGGTTTNEKLFF
>TRBV29-1|TRBJ1-1|-|-|14
TGCAGCGCCGCCTTACAAATATTGAACACTGAAGCTTTCTTT
CSAALQILNTEAFF
>TRBV30|TRBJ1-5|TRBD1|few|14
TGTGCCTGGAGTGGACAGGGGGCCGTTCAGCCCCAGCATTTT
CAWSGQGAVQPQHF
>TRBV10-3|TRBJ2-3|TRBD1|-|14
TGTGCCATCAGCGGACAGGGGGAGGCAGATACGCAGTATTTT
CAISGQGEADTQYF
>TRBV30|TRBJ1-2|-|-|12
TGTGCCTGGAGTTATAATAACTATGGCTACACCTTC
CAWSYNNYGYTF
>TRBV7-2|TRBJ2-2|TRBD1|-|17
TGTGCCAGCAGCTCACGGGACAGATCTTTAGGCCCCGGGGAGCTGTTTTTT
CASSSRDRSLGPGELFF
>TRBV5-1|TRBJ1-1|TRBD1|-|14
TGCGCCAGCAGCTCCGGACAGGGTTGGACTGAAGCTTTCTTT
CASSSGQGWTEAFF
>TRBV27|TRBJ2-1|TRBD1|once|16
TGTGCCAGCAGTAGCGGCCGGGACAGGCCGGACAATGAGCAGTTCTTC
CASSSGRDRPDNEQFF
>TRBV12-5|TRBJ2-3|TRBD2|once|16
TGTGCTAGTGGCTCCCCGGGGGGGTTATCCACAGATACGCAGTATTTT
CASGSPGGLSTDTQYF
>TRBV5-6|TRBJ1-5|TRBD1|once|15
TGTGCCAGCAGCCTAAGACAGGGTGGGGATCAGCCCCAGCATTTT
CASSLRQGGDQPQHF
>TRBV5-1|TRBJ2-1|-|-|12
TGCGCCAGCAGCCCCAGGGTCGATGAGCAGTTCTTC
CASSPRVDEQFF
>TRBV18|TRBJ1-2|-|-|15
TGTGCCAGCTCACCACCAGAAGGGGGATCCTATGGCTACACCTTC
CASSPPEGGSYGYTF
>TRBV11-2|TRBJ2-3|TRBD2|-|15
TGTGCCAGCAGCAAGGCGGGGGGGCCCCCAGATACGCAGTATTTT
CASSKAGGPPDTQYF
>TRBV28|TRBJ2-1|TRBD2|-|17
TGTGCCAGCAGTTCTTACGGGGGGGGTTCATCCTACAATGAGCAGTTCTTC
CASSSYGGGSSYNEQFF
>TRBV19|TRBJ1-2|-|few|13
TGTGCCAGTCACTCGGCGCAGGGATATGGCTACACCTTC
CASHSAQGYGYTF
>TRBV29-1|TRBJ1-3|-|-|13
TGCAGCGTTGGACAGCCAGGGGGAAACACCATATATTTT
CSVGQPGGNTIYF
>TRBV7-2|TRBJ1-5|-|few|13
TGTGCCAGCAGCCCTTATAGCAATCAGCCCCAGCATTTT
CASSPYSNQPQHF
>TRBV2|TRBJ1-3|-|-|13
TGTGCCAGCAGTGAACAGTTAGGAAACACCATATATTTT
CASSEQLGNTIYF
>TRBV5-6|TRBJ1-1|-|-|16
TGCGCCCGCAGCTGGGGGGGCCCGGGGGCGAACACTGAAGCTTTCTTT
CARSWGGPGANTEAFF
>TRBV6-4|TRBJ1-2|TRBD1|-|14
TGTGCCAGCAGTATGGGACAGGGGGCGGAAGGCTACACCTTC
CASSMGQGAEGYTF
>TRBV27|TRBJ1-6|TRBD1|-|20
TGTGCCAGCAGTTTCACTCCCGGGACAGGGAGAGGGTCCTATAATTCACCCCTCCACTTT
CASSFTPGTGRGSYNSPLHF